Listed below are T cell receptor beta chains from one sample, sequenced in a study of blood T cell repertoires in COVID-19. Measured with immunoSEQ multiplex PCR; TCRdb has only the in-frame clones, and not every one. The sample records over 200,000 clones, roughly 87% being singletons. The sample consisted of peripheral blood. The receptors stem from a man in his forties or fifties with active or convalescent COVID-19. CDR3s leave out the opening cysteine and the closing phenylalanine or tryptophan. Fields, in order: J gene, V gene, clone size, CDR3 protein. Clone size is not always given. Where it is, it says once, few, many or a class for expanded clones.

j_gene: TRBJ1-6; v_gene: TRBV27; abundance: .; CDR3aa: ASSMAANSPLH
j_gene: TRBJ2-1; v_gene: TRBV5-1; abundance: .; CDR3aa: ASSLGLAGGTYNEQF
j_gene: TRBJ2-4; v_gene: TRBV2; abundance: .; CDR3aa: ASSEGKREGFKNIQY
j_gene: TRBJ1-1; v_gene: TRBV29-1; abundance: once; CDR3aa: STGGEFNTEAF
j_gene: TRBJ1-1; v_gene: TRBV2; abundance: .; CDR3aa: ASSGRGDYTEAF
j_gene: TRBJ2-3; v_gene: TRBV28; abundance: .; CDR3aa: ASSFLAGGLDTQY
j_gene: TRBJ2-1; v_gene: TRBV25-1; abundance: .; CDR3aa: ASSEALAGPNEQF
j_gene: TRBJ1-1; v_gene: TRBV5-1; abundance: .; CDR3aa: ASSSPQGNTEAF
j_gene: TRBJ2-1; v_gene: TRBV3-1/TRBV3-2; abundance: .; CDR3aa: ASSLTGLASNEQF
j_gene: TRBJ1-5; v_gene: TRBV18; abundance: .; CDR3aa: ASSRQSNQPQH
j_gene: TRBJ1-5; v_gene: TRBV9; abundance: .; CDR3aa: ASSVGGRVGQPQH
j_gene: TRBJ1-2; v_gene: TRBV15; abundance: .; CDR3aa: ATSTARGPNYGYT
j_gene: TRBJ2-1; v_gene: TRBV12-2; abundance: .; CDR3aa: ASRLGSMVSSYNEQF
j_gene: TRBJ1-1; v_gene: TRBV7-2; abundance: .; CDR3aa: ASSPGAANTEAF
j_gene: TRBJ2-3; v_gene: TRBV6-4; abundance: .; CDR3aa: ASSPGLASTDTQY
j_gene: TRBJ1-6; v_gene: TRBV18; abundance: .; CDR3aa: ASSPTQGKRYNSPLH
j_gene: TRBJ1-1; v_gene: TRBV28; abundance: .; CDR3aa: ASSLMAMNTEAF
j_gene: TRBJ2-6; v_gene: TRBV9; abundance: .; CDR3aa: ASSVDRGNVLT
j_gene: TRBJ1-5; v_gene: TRBV6-5; abundance: .; CDR3aa: ASSRDRGNQPQH
j_gene: TRBJ2-7; v_gene: TRBV6-2/TRBV6-3; abundance: once; CDR3aa: ASSPRQGIPLEQY
j_gene: TRBJ2-3; v_gene: TRBV5-5; abundance: .; CDR3aa: ASSFYYTDTQY
j_gene: TRBJ2-2; v_gene: TRBV28; abundance: once; CDR3aa: ASSLSHGLAGGTGELF
j_gene: TRBJ1-1; v_gene: TRBV5-6; abundance: once; CDR3aa: ASSLGGRMNTEAF
j_gene: TRBJ2-3; v_gene: TRBV11-2; abundance: .; CDR3aa: ASSPGGGTDTQY
j_gene: TRBJ1-5; v_gene: TRBV2; abundance: few; CDR3aa: ASRGTGGRRQPQH
j_gene: TRBJ1-2; v_gene: TRBV6-5; abundance: .; CDR3aa: ASREDSAKYGYT
j_gene: TRBJ1-1; v_gene: TRBV6-5; abundance: few; CDR3aa: ASRKKQANTEAF
j_gene: TRBJ2-7; v_gene: TRBV5-1; abundance: .; CDR3aa: ASSLVGTSGTYEQY
j_gene: TRBJ2-7; v_gene: TRBV4-2; abundance: .; CDR3aa: ASSQVQEGTGGYEQY
j_gene: TRBJ1-1; v_gene: TRBV5-1; abundance: .; CDR3aa: ASTEQGTEAF
j_gene: TRBJ1-5; v_gene: TRBV28; abundance: .; CDR3aa: ASSFTKGLRNQPQH
j_gene: TRBJ2-1; v_gene: TRBV28; abundance: .; CDR3aa: ASSYRSREF
j_gene: TRBJ2-7; v_gene: TRBV4-1; abundance: once; CDR3aa: ASSQGTESSYEQY
j_gene: TRBJ2-5; v_gene: TRBV6-2/TRBV6-3; abundance: .; CDR3aa: ASSPGIAGRETQY
j_gene: TRBJ2-7; v_gene: TRBV4-2; abundance: .; CDR3aa: ASSLIVAGGYEQY
j_gene: TRBJ1-4; v_gene: TRBV5-1; abundance: once; CDR3aa: ASSGGDNEKLF
j_gene: TRBJ1-1; v_gene: TRBV29-1; abundance: .; CDR3aa: SGGQGMNTEAF
j_gene: TRBJ2-1; v_gene: TRBV11-1; abundance: once; CDR3aa: ASSSDRAEQF
j_gene: TRBJ2-1; v_gene: TRBV7-9; abundance: .; CDR3aa: ASSLGQGAINEQF
j_gene: TRBJ1-3; v_gene: TRBV10-3; abundance: .; CDR3aa: AISRQGSRNTIY